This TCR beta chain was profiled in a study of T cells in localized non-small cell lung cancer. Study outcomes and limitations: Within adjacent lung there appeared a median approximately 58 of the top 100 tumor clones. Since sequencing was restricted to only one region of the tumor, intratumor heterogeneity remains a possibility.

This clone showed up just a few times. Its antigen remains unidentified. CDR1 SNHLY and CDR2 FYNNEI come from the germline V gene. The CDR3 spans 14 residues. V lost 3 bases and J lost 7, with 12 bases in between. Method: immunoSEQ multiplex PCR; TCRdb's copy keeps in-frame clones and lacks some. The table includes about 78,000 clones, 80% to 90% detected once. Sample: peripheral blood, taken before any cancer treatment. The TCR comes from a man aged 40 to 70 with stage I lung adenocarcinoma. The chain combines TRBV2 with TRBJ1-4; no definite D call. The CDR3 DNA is TGTGCCAGCAGTGAGCAGTTGAGGATTGAAAAACTGTTTTTT. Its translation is CASSEQLRIEKLFF.